Listed below are T cell receptor beta chains from one sample, sequenced in a study of cytotoxic CD8 clonotypes in ibrutinib-treated CLL. TCRdb's table, derived via immunoSEQ multiplex PCR, lists solely in-frame clones and lacks some. The table shows around 14,000 clones, with under 75% occurring only once. The sample here was PBMCs, taken before ibrutinib treatment. The source is a human donor with chronic lymphocytic leukemia. Both conserved end residues are part of each CDR3. The D gene is left open where the match is weak. Where a row states a size, it is once, few, many or the class of an expanded clone; other rows omit it.

cdr3_aa: CASSPGPRNTIYF; cdr3_nt: TGTGCCAGCAGCCCCGGGCCCAGAAACACCATATATTTT; d_call: -; v_call: TRBV28; j_call: TRBJ1-3; clone_size: few
cdr3_aa: CASSEADPSGNTIYF; cdr3_nt: TGTGCCAGCAGTGAAGCCGACCCCTCTGGAAACACCATATATTTT; d_call: -; v_call: TRBV6-1; j_call: TRBJ1-3; clone_size: once
cdr3_aa: CASSLGTLRGGADVWYF; cdr3_nt: TGTGCCAGCAGCCTCGGGACGCTTCGGGGGGGCGCGGATGTGTGGTACTTC; d_call: TRBD2; v_call: TRBV7-9; j_call: TRBJ2-7; clone_size: -
cdr3_aa: CASRGRERGSYEQYF; cdr3_nt: TGTGCCAGCCGAGGACGGGAACGGGGGTCCTACGAGCAGTACTTC; d_call: -; v_call: TRBV19; j_call: TRBJ2-7; clone_size: few
cdr3_aa: CASSVSGGAVGEQFF; cdr3_nt: TGTGCCAGCAGCGTTTCGGGCGGCGCGGTCGGTGAGCAGTTCTTC; d_call: -; v_call: TRBV9; j_call: TRBJ2-1; clone_size: -
cdr3_aa: CASRSGGAGDTQYF; cdr3_nt: TGTGCCAGCAGAAGCGGGGGGGCCGGGGATACGCAGTATTTT; d_call: TRBD2; v_call: TRBV6-5; j_call: TRBJ2-3; clone_size: -
cdr3_aa: CASSVADYNEQFF; cdr3_nt: TGTGCCAGCAGCGTAGCTGATTACAATGAGCAGTTCTTC; d_call: -; v_call: TRBV9; j_call: TRBJ2-1; clone_size: large
cdr3_aa: CASSLPDYEQYF; cdr3_nt: TGTGCCAGCAGTTTACCGGACTACGAGCAGTACTTC; d_call: -; v_call: TRBV11-2; j_call: TRBJ2-7; clone_size: -
cdr3_aa: CASSQAAPRRTYEQYF; cdr3_nt: TGCGCCAGCAGCCAAGCTGCGCCCCGACGGACCTACGAGCAGTACTTC; d_call: -; v_call: TRBV4-3; j_call: TRBJ2-7; clone_size: -
cdr3_aa: CASSLVAGLGGEQYF; cdr3_nt: TGTGCCAGCAGCTTGGTGGCGGGGCTCGGGGGCGAGCAGTACTTC; d_call: -; v_call: TRBV5-4; j_call: TRBJ2-7; clone_size: -
cdr3_aa: CASSDEIRGTQYF; cdr3_nt: TGTGCCAGCAGTGACGAGATCCGGGGTACGCAGTATTTT; d_call: -; v_call: TRBV6-4; j_call: TRBJ2-3; clone_size: once
cdr3_aa: CASSPGTTRSKNIQYF; cdr3_nt: TGTGCCAGCAGCCCCGGGACTACGAGGTCCAAAAACATTCAGTACTTC; d_call: TRBD2; v_call: TRBV28; j_call: TRBJ2-4; clone_size: -
cdr3_aa: CASSLWQGSGYTF; cdr3_nt: TGCGCCAGCAGCTTGTGGCAGGGGAGTGGCTACACCTTC; d_call: -; v_call: TRBV5-1; j_call: TRBJ1-2; clone_size: -
cdr3_aa: CASRGVYPQGSNTEAFF; cdr3_nt: TGCGCCAGCAGAGGGGTTTACCCGCAGGGGTCGAACACTGAAGCTTTCTTT; d_call: -; v_call: TRBV5-1; j_call: TRBJ1-1; clone_size: -
cdr3_aa: CASSQVAGTGGTEAFF; cdr3_nt: TGTGCCAGCAGCCAAGTGGCCGGGACAGGGGGTACTGAAGCTTTCTTT; d_call: TRBD1; v_call: TRBV4-2; j_call: TRBJ1-1; clone_size: -
cdr3_aa: CASSLWSPQGISGNTIYF; cdr3_nt: TGTGCCAGCTCCCTTTGGTCACCCCAGGGGATCTCTGGAAACACCATATATTTT; d_call: -; v_call: TRBV18; j_call: TRBJ1-3; clone_size: -